This entry describes one T cell receptor beta chain. Its specificity is not known. This sample's TCRbeta library carried unique molecular identifier barcodes. TCRdb analysed the PCR reads with MiXCR anew, one entry per CDR3 protein. The sample records hundreds of thousands of distinct CDR3 sequences, about 15% being singletons. The CDR3 has 13 amino acids. Trimming removed 4 bases at V and 3 bases at J, with 7 bases between. Germline values: CDR1 LGHNA, CDR2 YNFKEQ. This sample was taken from a study of T-cell reconstitution after alpha-beta-depleted transplantation in children. Study conclusions and caveats: Recipient T cells and thymic progenitors that survived gave rise to the high TCRbeta diversity observed at day 60 in some patients. Counts and diversity of T cells one year after transplant came mostly from newly produced T cells. Expanded graft clones, several hundred of them, were reportedly the source of alpha-beta T cells about two months after transplant.

Here the sequenced sample was PBMCs, mostly from graft donor cells, taken 360 days after TCRalphabeta/CD19-depleted stem cell transplant. The sequence was collected from a male patient between 2 and 10 years old who had a stem cell transplant for acute lymphoblastic leukemia, so the T cells may come from the graft donor. This chain connects TRBV4-2 to TRBJ2-1; the D is unclear. CDR3 region: CASSLLRYNEQFF. Here the CDR3 DNA reads TGTGCCAGCAGCCTTCTACGCTACAATGAGCAGTTCTTC.